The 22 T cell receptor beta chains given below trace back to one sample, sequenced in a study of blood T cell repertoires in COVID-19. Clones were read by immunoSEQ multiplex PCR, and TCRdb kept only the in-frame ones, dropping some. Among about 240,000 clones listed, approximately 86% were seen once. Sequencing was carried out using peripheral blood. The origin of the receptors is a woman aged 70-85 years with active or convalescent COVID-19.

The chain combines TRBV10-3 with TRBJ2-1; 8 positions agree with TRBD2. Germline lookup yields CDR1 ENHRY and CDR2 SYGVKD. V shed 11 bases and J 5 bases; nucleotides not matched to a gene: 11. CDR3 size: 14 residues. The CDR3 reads CAVYPGTRHNEQFF. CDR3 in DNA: TGTGCCGTTTACCCCGGGACTAGACACAATGAGCAGTTCTTC.

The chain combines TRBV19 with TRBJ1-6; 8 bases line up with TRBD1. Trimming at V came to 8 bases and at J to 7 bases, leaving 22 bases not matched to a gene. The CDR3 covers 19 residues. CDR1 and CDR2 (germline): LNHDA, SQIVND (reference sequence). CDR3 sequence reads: CASGHRDRFSRGSNSPLHF. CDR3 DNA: TGTGCCAGTGGACACCGGGACAGGTTTTCTAGAGGTTCGAATTCACCCCTCCACTTT.

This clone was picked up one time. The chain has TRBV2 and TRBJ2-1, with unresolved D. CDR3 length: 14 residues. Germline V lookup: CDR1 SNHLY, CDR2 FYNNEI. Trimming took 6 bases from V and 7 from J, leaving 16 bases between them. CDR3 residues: CASRQSIPPNEQFF. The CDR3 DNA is TGTGCCAGCAGGCAATCTATTCCCCCTAATGAGCAGTTCTTC.

CDR3 sequence: CASSGPTASGRETQYF. The CDR3 bases are TGTGCCAGCAGCGGACCCACGGCGAGCGGCAGAGAGACCCAGTACTTC. The chain is built from TRBV7-8 and TRBJ2-5, with D possibly matching TRBD2 (5 bases). The CDR3 consists of 16 residues. Trimming pared 5 bases from V and 4 bases from J, leaving 20 bases between. Germline CDR1 is SGHVS and CDR2 is FQNEAQ. The complete variable domain, with remaining parts taken from reference TRBV7-8 and TRBJ2-5, reads GAGVSQSPRYKVAKRGQDVALRCDPISGHVSLFWYQQALGQGPEFLTYFQNEAQLDKSGLPSDRFFAERPEGSVSTLKIQRTQQEDSAVYLCASSGPTASGRETQYFGPGTRLLVL.

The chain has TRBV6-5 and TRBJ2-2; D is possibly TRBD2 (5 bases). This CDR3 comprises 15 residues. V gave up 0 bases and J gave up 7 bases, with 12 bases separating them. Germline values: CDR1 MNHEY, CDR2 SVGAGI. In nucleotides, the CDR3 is TGTGCCAGCAGTTACTCGAGGGAAATTGACGGGGAGCTGTTTTTT. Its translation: CASSYSREIDGELFF.

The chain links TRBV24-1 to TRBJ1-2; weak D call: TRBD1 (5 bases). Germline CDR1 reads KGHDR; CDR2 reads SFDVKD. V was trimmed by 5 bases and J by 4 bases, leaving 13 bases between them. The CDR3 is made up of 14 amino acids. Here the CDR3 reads CATSAFPDSYGYTF. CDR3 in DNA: TGTGCCACCAGTGCCTTCCCTGACAGCTATGGCTACACCTTC.

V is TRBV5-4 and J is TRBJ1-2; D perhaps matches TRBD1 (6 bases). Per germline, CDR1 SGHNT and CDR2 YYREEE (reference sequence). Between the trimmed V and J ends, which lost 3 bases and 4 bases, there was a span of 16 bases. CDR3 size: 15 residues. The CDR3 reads CASSSLQGLVYGYTF. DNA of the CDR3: TGTGCCAGCAGCTCGCTACAGGGACTAGTCTATGGCTACACCTTC.

This CDR3 is CASSPGAISGNTIYF. The CDR3 DNA reads as TGTGCCAGCAGCCCAGGGGCTATCTCTGGAAACACCATATATTTT. J is TRBJ1-3 and V is TRBV7-9; TRBD1 is a possible D gene (6 bases). This CDR3 contains 15 residues. Germline V lookup: CDR1 SEHNR, CDR2 FQNEAQ (reference sequence). Trimming shortened V by 5 bases and J by 0 bases, and 11 bases separated the two germline ends.

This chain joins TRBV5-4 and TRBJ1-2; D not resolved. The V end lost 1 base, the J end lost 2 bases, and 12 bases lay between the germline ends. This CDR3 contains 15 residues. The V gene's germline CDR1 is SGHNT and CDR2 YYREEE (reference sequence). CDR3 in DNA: TGTGCCAGCAGCTTGAGTTGGGCAGAAAACTATGGCTACACCTTC. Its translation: CASSLSWAENYGYTF.

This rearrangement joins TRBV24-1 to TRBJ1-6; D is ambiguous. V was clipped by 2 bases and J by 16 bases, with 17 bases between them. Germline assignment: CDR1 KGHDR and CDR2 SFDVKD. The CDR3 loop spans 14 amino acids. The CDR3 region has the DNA TGTGCCACCAGTGATTACGGGTTCCGCTCGGGACTCCACTTT. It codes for CATSDYGFRSGLHF.

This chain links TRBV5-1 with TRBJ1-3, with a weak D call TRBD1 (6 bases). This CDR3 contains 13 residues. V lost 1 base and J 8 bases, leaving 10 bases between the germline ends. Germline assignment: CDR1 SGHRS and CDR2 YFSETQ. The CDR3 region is CASSLRGADTIYF. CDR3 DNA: TGCGCCAGCAGCTTGCGGGGGGCGGACACCATATATTTT. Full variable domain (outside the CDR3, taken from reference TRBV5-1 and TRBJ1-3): KAGVTQTPRYLIKTRGQQVTLSCSPISGHRSVSWYQQTPGQGLQFLFEYFSETQRNKGNFPGRFSGRQFSNSRSEMNVSTLELGDSALYLCASSLRGADTIYFGEGSWLTVV.

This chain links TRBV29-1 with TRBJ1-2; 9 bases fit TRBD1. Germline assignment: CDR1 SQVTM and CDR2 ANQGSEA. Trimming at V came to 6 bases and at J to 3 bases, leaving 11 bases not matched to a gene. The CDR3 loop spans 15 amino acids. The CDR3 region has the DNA TGCAGCGTCGGGACAGGGATCCCTTCCTACTATGGCTACACCTTC. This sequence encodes CSVGTGIPSYYGYTF.

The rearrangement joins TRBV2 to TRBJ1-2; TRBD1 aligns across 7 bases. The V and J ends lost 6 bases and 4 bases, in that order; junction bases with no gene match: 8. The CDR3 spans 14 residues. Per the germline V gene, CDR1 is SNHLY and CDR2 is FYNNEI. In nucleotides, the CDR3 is TGTGCCAGCAGGAGACAGGGAGGCGGCTATGGCTACACCTTC. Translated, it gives CASRRQGGGYGYTF.

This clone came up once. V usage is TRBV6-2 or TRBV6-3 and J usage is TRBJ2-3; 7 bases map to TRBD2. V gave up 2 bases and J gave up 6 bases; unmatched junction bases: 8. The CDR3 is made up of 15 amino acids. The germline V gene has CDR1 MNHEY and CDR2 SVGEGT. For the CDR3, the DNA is TGTGCCAGCAGTTACGCTAGCGGTGGATTCGATACGCAGTATTTT. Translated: CASSYASGGFDTQYF.

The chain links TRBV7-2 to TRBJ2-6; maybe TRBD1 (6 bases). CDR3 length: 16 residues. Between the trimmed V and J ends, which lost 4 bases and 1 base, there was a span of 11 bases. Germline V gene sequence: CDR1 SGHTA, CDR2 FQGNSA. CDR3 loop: CASSSRTESGANVLTF. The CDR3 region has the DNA TGTGCCAGCAGCTCCCGGACAGAGTCTGGGGCCAACGTCCTGACTTTC. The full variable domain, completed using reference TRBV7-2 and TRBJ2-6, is GAGVSQSPSNKVTEKGKDVELRCDPISGHTALYWYRQSLGQGLEFLIYFQGNSAPDKSGLPSDRFSAERTGGSVSTLTIQRTQQEDSAVYLCASSSRTESGANVLTFGAGSRLTVL.

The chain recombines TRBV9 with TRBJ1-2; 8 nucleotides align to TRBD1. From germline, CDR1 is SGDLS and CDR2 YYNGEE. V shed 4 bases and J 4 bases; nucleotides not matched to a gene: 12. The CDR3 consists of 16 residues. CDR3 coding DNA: TGTGCCAGCAGCTCGTCAGGAGGAACAGGGGGCTATGGCTACACCTTC. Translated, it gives CASSSSGGTGGYGYTF.

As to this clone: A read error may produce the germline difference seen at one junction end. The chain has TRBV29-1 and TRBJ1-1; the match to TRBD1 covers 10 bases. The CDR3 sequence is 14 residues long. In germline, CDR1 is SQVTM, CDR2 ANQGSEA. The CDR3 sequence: CSVEDRGPIAEAFF. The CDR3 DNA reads TGCAGCGTCGAAGACAGGGGGCCTATCGCTGAAGCTTTCTTT.

Here the CDR3 reads CASSKQGGGTDTQYF. DNA of the CDR3: TGTGCCAGCAGTAAACAGGGCGGCGGCACAGATACGCAGTATTTT. V usage is TRBV6-5 and J usage is TRBJ2-3; D is perhaps TRBD1 (6 bases). Trimming left V 5 bases short and J 1 base short, with 13 bases between. There are 15 residues in the CDR3. The V gene's germline CDR1 is MNHEY and CDR2 SVGAGI.

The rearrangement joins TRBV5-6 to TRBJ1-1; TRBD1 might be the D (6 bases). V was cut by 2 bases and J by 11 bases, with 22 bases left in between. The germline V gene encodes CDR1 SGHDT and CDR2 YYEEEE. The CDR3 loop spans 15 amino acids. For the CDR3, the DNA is TGTGCCAGCAGCTTTCCTCGTTCGGTAGGGGGGGTGGCTTTCTTT. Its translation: CASSFPRSVGGVAFF. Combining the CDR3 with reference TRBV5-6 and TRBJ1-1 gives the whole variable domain DAGVTQSPTHLIKTRGQQVTLRCSPKSGHDTVSWYQQALGQGPQFIFQYYEEEERQRGNFPDRFSGHQFPNYSSELNVNALLLGDSALYLCASSFPRSVGGVAFFGQGTRLTVV.

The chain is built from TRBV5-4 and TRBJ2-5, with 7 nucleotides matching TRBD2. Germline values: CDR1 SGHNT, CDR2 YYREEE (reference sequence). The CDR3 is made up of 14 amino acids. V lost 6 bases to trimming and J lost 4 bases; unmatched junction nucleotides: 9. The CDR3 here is CASNRGGSLETQYF. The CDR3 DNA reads TGTGCCAGCAACCGCGGGGGATCCCTAGAGACCCAGTACTTC.

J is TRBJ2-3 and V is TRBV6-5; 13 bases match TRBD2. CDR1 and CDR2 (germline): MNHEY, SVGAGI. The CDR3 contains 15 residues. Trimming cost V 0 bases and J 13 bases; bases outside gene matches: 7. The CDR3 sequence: CASSYSGTSGGEEYF. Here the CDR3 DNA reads TGTGCCAGCAGTTACTCGGGAACTAGCGGGGGGGAAGAGTATTTT.

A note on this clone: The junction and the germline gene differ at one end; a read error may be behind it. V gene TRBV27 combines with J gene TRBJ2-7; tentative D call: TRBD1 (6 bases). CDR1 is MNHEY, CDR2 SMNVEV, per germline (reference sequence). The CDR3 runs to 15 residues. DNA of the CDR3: TGTGCCAGCAGTCTATCCCCGACAGGAGACTACGAGCAGTACTTC. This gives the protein CASSLSPTGDYEQYF.